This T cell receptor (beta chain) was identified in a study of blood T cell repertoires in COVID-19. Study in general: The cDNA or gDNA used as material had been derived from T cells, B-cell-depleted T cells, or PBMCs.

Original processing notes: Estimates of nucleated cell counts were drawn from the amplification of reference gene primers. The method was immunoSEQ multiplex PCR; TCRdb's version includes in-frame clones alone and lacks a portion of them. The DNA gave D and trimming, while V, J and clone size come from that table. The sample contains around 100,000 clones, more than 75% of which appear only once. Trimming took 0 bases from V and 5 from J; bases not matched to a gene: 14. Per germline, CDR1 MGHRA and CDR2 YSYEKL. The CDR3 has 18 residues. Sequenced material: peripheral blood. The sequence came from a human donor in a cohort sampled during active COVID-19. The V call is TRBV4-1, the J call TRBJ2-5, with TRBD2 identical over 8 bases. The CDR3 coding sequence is TGCGCCAGCAGCCAAGACCGCGCCGGGGGGGGCCTTTTGGAGACCCAGTACTTC. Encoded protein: CASSQDRAGGGLLETQYF.